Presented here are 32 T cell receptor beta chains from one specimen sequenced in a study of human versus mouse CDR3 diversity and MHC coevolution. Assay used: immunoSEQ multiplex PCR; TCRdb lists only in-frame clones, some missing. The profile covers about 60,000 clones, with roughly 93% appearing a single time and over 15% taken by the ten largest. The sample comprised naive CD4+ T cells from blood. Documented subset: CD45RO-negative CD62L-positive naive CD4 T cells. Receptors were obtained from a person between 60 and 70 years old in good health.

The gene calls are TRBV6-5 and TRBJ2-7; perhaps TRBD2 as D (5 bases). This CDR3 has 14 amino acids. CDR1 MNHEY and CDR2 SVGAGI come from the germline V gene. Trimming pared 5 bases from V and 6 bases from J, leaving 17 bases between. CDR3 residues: CASSTGTRAGEQYF. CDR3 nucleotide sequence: TGTGCCAGCAGTACCGGAACTCGGGCGGGCGAGCAGTACTTC.

The CDR3 DNA reads as TGTGCCAGTGCCAGAGGTCGGGGCAATCAGCCCCAGCATTTT. The encoded protein is CASARGRGNQPQHF. The V call is TRBV19, the J call TRBJ1-5, with no clear D. Germline V gene sequence: CDR1 LNHDA, CDR2 SQIVND (reference sequence). There are 14 residues in the CDR3. V gave up 8 bases and J gave up 2 bases, with 13 bases separating them. Together with reference TRBV19 and TRBJ1-5, the CDR3 gives the full variable domain: DGGITQSPKYLFRKEGQNVTLSCEQNLNHDAMYWYRQDPGQGLRLIYYSQIVNDFQKGDIAEGYSVSREKKESFPLTVTSAQKNPTAFYLCASARGRGNQPQHFGDGTRLSIL.

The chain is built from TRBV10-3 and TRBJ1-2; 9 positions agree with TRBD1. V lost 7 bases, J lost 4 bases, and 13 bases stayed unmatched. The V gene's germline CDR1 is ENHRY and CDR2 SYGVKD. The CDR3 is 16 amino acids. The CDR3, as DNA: TGTGCCATCAAGGGCGAGGGACAGGGACTCTTCTATGGCTACACCTTC. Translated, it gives CAIKGEGQGLFYGYTF.

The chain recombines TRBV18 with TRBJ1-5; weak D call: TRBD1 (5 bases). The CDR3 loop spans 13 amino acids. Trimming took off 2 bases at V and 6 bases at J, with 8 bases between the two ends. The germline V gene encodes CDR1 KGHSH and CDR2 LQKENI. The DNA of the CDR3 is TGTGCCAGCTCACCAACCGGGGGTCAGCCCCAGCATTTT. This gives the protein CASSPTGGQPQHF.

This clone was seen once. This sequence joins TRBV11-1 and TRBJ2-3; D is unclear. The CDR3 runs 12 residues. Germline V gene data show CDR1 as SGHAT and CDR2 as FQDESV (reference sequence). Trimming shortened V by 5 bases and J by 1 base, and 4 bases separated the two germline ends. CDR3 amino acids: CASSEGTDTQYF. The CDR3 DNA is TGTGCCAGCAGCGAGGGCACAGATACGCAGTATTTT. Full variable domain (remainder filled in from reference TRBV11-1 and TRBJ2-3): EAEVAQSPRYKITEKSQAVAFWCDPISGHATLYWYRQILGQGPELLVQFQDESVVDDSQLPKDRFSAERLKGVDSTLKIQPAELGDSAMYLCASSEGTDTQYFGPGTRLTVL.

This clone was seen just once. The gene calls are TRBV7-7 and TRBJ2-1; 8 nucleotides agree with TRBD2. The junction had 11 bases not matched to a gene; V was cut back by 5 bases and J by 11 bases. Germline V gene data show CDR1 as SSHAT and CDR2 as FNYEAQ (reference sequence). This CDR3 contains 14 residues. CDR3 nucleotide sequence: TGTGCCAGCAGCATCAGTCTAGCGGGTGCGCAGCAGTTCTTC. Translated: CASSISLAGAQQFF.

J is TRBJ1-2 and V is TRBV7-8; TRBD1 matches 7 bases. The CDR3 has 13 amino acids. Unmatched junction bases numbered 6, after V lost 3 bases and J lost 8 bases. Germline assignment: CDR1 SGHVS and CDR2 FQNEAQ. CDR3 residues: CASSFRQGLGYTF. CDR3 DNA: TGTGCCAGCAGCTTTCGACAGGGATTAGGCTACACCTTC. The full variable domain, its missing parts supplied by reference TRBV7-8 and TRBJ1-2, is GAGVSQSPRYKVAKRGQDVALRCDPISGHVSLFWYQQALGQGPEFLTYFQNEAQLDKSGLPSDRFFAERPEGSVSTLKIQRTQQEDSAVYLCASSFRQGLGYTFGSGTRLTVV.

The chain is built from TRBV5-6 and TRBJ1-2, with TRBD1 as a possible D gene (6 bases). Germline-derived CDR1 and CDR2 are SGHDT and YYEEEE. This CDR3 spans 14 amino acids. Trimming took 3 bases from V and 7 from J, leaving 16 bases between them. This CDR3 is CASSSSTGPIGYTF. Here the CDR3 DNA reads TGTGCCAGCAGCTCCTCGACAGGACCTATTGGCTACACCTTC.

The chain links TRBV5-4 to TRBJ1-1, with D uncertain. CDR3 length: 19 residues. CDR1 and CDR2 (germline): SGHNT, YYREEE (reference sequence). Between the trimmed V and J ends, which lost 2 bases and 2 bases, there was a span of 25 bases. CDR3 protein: CASSFPSSPYPGRNTEAFF. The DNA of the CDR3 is TGTGCCAGCAGCTTCCCCTCATCTCCTTATCCGGGTAGAAACACTGAAGCTTTCTTT.

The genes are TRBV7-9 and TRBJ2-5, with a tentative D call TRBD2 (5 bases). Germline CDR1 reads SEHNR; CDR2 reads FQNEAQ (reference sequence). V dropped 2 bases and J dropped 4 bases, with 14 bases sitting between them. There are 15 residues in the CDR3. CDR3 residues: CASSLPRTVGETQYF. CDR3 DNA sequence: TGTGCCAGCAGCTTACCTCGGACTGTCGGAGAGACCCAGTACTTC.

CDR3 protein: CASRKREGPTYEQYF. The CDR3 bases are TGTGCCAGCAGAAAGCGGGAGGGCCCCACTTACGAGCAGTACTTC. The chain has TRBV7-6 and TRBJ2-7, with 10 bases that match TRBD2. Germline loops: CDR1 SGHVS, CDR2 FNYEAQ. V shed 6 bases, J shed 4 bases, and the junction held 9 bases outside the gene matches. This CDR3 spans 15 amino acids.

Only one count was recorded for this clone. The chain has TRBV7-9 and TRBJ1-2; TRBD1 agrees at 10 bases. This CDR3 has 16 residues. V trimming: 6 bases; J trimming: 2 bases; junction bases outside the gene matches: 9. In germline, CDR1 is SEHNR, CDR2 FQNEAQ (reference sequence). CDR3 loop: CASRPAGTGENYGYTF. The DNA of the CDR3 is TGTGCCAGCAGACCAGCCGGGACAGGGGAGAACTATGGCTACACCTTC.

CDR3: CASRLTAGADTQYF. Written as DNA, the CDR3 is TGTGCCAGCAGATTGACCGCGGGTGCAGATACGCAGTATTTT. The chain employs TRBV2 and TRBJ2-3, with TRBD2 as a possible D gene (5 bases). CDR3 length: 14 amino acids. Germline assignment: CDR1 SNHLY and CDR2 FYNNEI. V lost 6 bases and J 4 bases, leaving 14 bases between the germline ends.

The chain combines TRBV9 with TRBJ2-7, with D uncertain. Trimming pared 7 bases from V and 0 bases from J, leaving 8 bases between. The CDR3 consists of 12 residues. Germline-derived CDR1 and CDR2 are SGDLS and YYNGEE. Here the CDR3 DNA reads TGTGCCAGCGGCCGGAGCTCCTACGAGCAGTACTTC. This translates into CASGRSSYEQYF.

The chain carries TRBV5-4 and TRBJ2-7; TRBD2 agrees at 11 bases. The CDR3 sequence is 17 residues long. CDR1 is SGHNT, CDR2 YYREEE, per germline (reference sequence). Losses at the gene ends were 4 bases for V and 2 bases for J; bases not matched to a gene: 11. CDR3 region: CASSKRGLAGGAYEQYF. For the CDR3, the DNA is TGTGCCAGCAGCAAAAGAGGGTTAGCGGGAGGGGCCTACGAGCAGTACTTC.

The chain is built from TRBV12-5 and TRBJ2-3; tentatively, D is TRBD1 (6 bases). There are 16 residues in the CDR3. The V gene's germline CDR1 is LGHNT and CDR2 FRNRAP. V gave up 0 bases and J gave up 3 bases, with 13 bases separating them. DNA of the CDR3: TGTGCTAGTGGTTTGGTATTTGGACAGTCAACAGATACGCAGTATTTT. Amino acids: CASGLVFGQSTDTQYF.

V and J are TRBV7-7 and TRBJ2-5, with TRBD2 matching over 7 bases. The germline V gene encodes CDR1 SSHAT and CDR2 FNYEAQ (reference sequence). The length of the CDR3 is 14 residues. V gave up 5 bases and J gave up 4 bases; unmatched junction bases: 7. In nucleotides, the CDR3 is TGTGCCAGCAGCCCCAGCGGGGCTGGAGAGACCCAGTACTTC. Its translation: CASSPSGAGETQYF.

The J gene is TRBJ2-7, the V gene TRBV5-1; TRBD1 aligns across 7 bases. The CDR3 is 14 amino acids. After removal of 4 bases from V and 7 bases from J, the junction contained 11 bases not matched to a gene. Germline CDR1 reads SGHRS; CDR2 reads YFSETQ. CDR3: CASSPEAGGFEQYF. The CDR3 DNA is TGCGCCAGCAGCCCTGAGGCAGGGGGTTTTGAGCAGTACTTC.

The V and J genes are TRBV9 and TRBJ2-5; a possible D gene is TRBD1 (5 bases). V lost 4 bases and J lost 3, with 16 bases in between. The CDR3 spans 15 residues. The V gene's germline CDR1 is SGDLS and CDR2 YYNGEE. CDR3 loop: CASSLDPQGKETQYF. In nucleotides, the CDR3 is TGTGCCAGCAGCTTGGATCCCCAGGGTAAAGAGACCCAGTACTTC.

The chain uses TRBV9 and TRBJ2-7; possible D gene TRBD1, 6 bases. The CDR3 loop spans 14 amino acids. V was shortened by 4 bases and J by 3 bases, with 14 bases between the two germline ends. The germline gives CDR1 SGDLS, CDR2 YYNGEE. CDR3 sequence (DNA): TGTGCCAGCAGCCCACAGGGTCCCGGCTACGAGCAGTACTTC. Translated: CASSPQGPGYEQYF.

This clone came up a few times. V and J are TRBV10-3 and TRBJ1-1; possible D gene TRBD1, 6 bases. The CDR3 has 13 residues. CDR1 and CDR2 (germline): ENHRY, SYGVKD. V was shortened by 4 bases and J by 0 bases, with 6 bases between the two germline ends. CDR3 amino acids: CAISGTVNTEAFF. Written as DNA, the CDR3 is TGTGCCATCAGTGGGACAGTGAACACTGAAGCTTTCTTT.

CDR3 bases: TGTGCCAGCAATGGCGGGCGGACGGGAGATCCCCTTAGCTCCTACAATGAGCAGTTCTTC. Amino acids: CASNGGRTGDPLSSYNEQFF. The chain uses TRBV2 and TRBJ2-1, with D tentatively TRBD2 (6 bases). This CDR3 spans 20 amino acids. The V and J ends lost 7 bases and 0 bases respectively, with 28 bases between them. Germline V gene data show CDR1 as SNHLY and CDR2 as FYNNEI.

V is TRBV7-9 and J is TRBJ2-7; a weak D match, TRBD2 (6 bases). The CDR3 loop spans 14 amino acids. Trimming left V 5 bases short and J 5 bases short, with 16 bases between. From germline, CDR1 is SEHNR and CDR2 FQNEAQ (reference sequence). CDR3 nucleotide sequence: TGTGCCAGCAGCACAGGTCAGGGACTCGACGAGCAGTACTTC. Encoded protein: CASSTGQGLDEQYF.

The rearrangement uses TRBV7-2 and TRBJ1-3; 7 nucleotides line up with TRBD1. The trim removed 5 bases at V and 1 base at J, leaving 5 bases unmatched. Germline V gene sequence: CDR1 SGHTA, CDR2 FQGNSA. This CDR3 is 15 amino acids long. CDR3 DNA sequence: TGTGCCAGCAGCCCTGACAGGGCTTCTGGAAACACCATATATTTT. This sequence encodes CASSPDRASGNTIYF.

The CDR3 region is CASSEWAGGSNEQFF. The CDR3, as DNA: TGTGCCAGCAGCGAATGGGCGGGAGGGTCCAATGAGCAGTTCTTC. J is TRBJ2-1 and V is TRBV5-6, with TRBD2 identical over 9 bases. The V gene's germline CDR1 is SGHDT and CDR2 YYEEEE. J gave up 6 bases and V 4 bases, and 8 bases lay outside the gene matches. This CDR3 spans 15 amino acids.

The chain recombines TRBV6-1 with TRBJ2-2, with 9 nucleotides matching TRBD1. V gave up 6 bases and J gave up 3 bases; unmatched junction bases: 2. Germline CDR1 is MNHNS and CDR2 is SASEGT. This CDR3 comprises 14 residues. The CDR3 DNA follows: TGTGCCAGCAGAGGACAGGGGTACACCGGGGAGCTGTTTTTT. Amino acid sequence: CASRGQGYTGELFF.

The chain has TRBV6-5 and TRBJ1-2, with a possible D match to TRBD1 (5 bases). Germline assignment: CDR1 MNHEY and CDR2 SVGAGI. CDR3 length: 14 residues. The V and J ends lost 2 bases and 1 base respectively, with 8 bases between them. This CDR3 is CASSYTGNNYGYTF. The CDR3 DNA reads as TGTGCCAGCAGTTACACAGGCAATAACTATGGCTACACCTTC.

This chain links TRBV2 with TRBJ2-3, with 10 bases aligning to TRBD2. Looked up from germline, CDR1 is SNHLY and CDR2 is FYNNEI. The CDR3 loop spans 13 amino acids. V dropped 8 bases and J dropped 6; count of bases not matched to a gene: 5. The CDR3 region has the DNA TGTGCCAGCGGTAGCGGGAGGTCTGATACGCAGTATTTT. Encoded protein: CASGSGRSDTQYF. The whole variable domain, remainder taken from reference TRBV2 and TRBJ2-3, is EPEVTQTPSHQVTQMGQEVILRCVPISNHLYFYWYRQILGQKVEFLVSFYNNEISEKSEIFDDQFSVERPDGSNFTLKIRSTKLEDSAMYFCASGSGRSDTQYFGPGTRLTVL.

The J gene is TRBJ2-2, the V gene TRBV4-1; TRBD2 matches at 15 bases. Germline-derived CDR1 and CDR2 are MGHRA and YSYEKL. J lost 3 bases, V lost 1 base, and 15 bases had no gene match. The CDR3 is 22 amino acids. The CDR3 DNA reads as TGCGCCAGCAGCCAAGTGGGTTGGGGACTAGCGGGAGGAATCTTGGACACCGGGGAGCTGTTTTTT. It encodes CASSQVGWGLAGGILDTGELFF.

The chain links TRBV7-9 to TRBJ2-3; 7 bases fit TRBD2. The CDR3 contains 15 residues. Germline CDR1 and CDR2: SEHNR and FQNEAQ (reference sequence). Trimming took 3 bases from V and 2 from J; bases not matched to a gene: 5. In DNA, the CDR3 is TGTGCCAGCAGCTTTAACCGGGGGGTCACAGATACGCAGTATTTT. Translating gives CASSFNRGVTDTQYF. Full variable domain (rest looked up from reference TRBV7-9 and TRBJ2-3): DTGVSQNPRHKITKRGQNVTFRCDPISEHNRLYWYRQTLGQGPEFLTYFQNEAQLEKSRLLSDRFSAERPKGSFSTLEIQRTEQGDSAMYLCASSFNRGVTDTQYFGPGTRLTVL.

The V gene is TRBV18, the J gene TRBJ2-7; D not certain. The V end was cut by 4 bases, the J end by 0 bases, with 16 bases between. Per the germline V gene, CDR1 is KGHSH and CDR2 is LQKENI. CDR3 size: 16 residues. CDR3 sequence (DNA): TGTGCCAGCTCACTAAATTACGGGTCTGCCTCCTACGAGCAGTACTTC. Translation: CASSLNYGSASYEQYF.

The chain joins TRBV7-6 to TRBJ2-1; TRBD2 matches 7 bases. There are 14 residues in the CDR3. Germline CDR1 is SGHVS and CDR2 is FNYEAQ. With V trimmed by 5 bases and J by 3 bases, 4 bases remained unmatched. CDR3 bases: TGTGCCAGCAGCGCTGGGACTAACTACAATGAGCAGTTCTTC. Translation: CASSAGTNYNEQFF.